This TCR beta chain is drawn from a study of shared clonotypes between healthy human individuals. Study information: The study used three CD4 naive, three CD4 memory, two CD8 naive and one CD8 memory plate per donor.

Selected positively for CCR7 and CD45RO-negative, naive CD8 cells excluded terminally differentiated effector memory CD45RA+ cells. Nashville, Tennessee was home to all donors, who were Caucasian adults. The V end was cut by 5 bases, the J end by 2 bases, with 12 bases between. CDR1 and CDR2 (germline): SEHNR, FQNEAQ (reference sequence). The CDR3 contains 14 residues. In the study's own analysis: ImmunoSEQ supplied junction-only sequences lacking quality scores, so filtering was different. Only in-frame clones appear in the TCRdb table, and some are missing; sequencing was by immunoSEQ multiplex PCR. V, J and clone size reflect that table, while D and trimming were determined from the DNA. The sample has around 600,000 clones; roughly 95% are singletons.

The source of this sequence is a woman between 25 and 40 years old in good health. The chain carries TRBV7-9 and TRBJ2-5, with D perhaps matching TRBD1 (6 bases). The sample consisted of naive CD8+ T cells sorted from blood. CDR3 residues: CASSHPRGQETQYF. CDR3 DNA sequence: TGTGCCAGCAGCCATCCCAGGGGACAAGAGACCCAGTACTTC.